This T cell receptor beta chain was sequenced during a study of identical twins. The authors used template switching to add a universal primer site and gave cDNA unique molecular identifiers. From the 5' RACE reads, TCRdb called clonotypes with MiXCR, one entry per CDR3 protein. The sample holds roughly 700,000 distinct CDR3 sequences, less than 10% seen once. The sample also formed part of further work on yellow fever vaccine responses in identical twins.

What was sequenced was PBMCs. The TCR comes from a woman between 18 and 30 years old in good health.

The CDR3 is CASSPVPGALSTDTQYF. In DNA form, the CDR3 reads TGTGCCAGCTCACCAGTACCAGGGGCCCTTAGCACAGATACGCAGTATTTT. This rearrangement joins TRBV18 to TRBJ2-3; D is possibly TRBD1 (6 bases). Germline assignment: CDR1 KGHSH and CDR2 LQKENI. Trimming removed 2 bases from V and 0 bases from J, with 15 bases in between. CDR3 length: 17 amino acids. The entire variable domain, with the rest obtained from reference TRBV18 and TRBJ2-3, is as follows: NAGVMQNPRHLVRRRGQEARLRCSPMKGHSHVYWYRQLPEEGLKFMVYLQKENIIDESGMPKERFSAEFPKEGPSILRIQQVVRGDSAAYFCASSPVPGALSTDTQYFGPGTRLTVL.